This T cell receptor beta chain emerged from a study of control samples from healthy donors and cancer patients. Produced via immunoSEQ multiplex PCR; TCRdb's table is partial and in-frame only. The table records 350,000 to 450,000 clones, roughly 90% of them present only once. V was cut by 0 bases and J by 8 bases, with 6 bases left in between. The CDR3 spans 12 residues. Per germline, CDR1 SGDLS and CDR2 YYNGEE. This chain links TRBV9 with TRBJ2-1; D ambiguous. This sequence originates from a man aged 35 to 55 with head and neck cancer. The sample was PBMCs. The CDR3 DNA reads TGTGCCAGCAGCGTAGCTAGGGATGAGCAGTTCTTC. Encoded protein: CASSVARDEQFF. The variable domain in full, with the rest retrieved from reference TRBV9 and TRBJ2-1, is DSGVTQTPKHLITATGQRVTLRCSPRSGDLSVYWYQQSLDQGLQFLIQYYNGEERAKGNILERFSAQQFPDLHSELNLSSLELGDSALYFCASSVARDEQFFGPGTRLTVL.